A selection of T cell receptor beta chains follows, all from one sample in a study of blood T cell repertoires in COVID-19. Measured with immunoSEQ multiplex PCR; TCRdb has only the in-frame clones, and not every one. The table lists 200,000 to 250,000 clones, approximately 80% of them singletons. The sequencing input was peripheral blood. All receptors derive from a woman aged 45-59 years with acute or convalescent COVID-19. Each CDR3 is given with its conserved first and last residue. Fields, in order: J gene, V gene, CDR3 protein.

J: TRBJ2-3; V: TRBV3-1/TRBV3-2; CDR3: CASSQDGGGIADTQYF
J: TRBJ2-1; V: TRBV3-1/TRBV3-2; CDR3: CASSQRRKRGEQFF
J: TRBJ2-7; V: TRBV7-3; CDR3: CASSSGTGGEQYF
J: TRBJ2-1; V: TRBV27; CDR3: CASSTLAGGWDEQFF
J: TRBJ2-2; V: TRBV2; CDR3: CASSGAWTGELFF
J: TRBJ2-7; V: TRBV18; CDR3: CASSPQAGGYSYEQYF
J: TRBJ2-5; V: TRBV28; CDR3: CASSFQQGAGQETQYF
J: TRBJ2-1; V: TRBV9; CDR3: CASSATSGYNEQFF
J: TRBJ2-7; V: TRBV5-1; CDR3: CASSWSDRSSSYEQYF
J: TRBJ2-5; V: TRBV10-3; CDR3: CAIGAGGPEATQYF
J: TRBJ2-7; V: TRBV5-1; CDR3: CASSLGGDTYEQYF
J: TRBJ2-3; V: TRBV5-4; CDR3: CATRQNTDTQYF
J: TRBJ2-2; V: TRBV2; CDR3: CASSPEGQVNTGELFF
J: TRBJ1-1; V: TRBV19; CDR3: CASSKGAQASEAFF
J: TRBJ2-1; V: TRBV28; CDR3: CASSFRGRGRMIEQFF
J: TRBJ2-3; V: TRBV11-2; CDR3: CASSRTGGNADTQYF
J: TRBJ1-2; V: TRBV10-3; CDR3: CAISEGTATITF
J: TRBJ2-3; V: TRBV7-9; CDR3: CASSRDRTTDTQYF
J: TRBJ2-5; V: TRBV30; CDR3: CASATGGQETQYF
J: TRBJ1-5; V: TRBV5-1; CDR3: CASSLEPGRGLGQPQHF
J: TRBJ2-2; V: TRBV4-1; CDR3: CASSQVAGGSGELFF